The T cell receptor beta chain described here comes from a study of PD-L1 blockade in urothelial cancer. The V gene end was trimmed by 5 bases and the J gene end by 5 bases; junction bases not matched to a gene: 6. Germline V gene sequence: CDR1 LNHDA, CDR2 SQIVND (reference sequence). The CDR3 consists of 14 residues. Sequencing was performed with immunoSEQ multiplex PCR; in TCRdb, only in-frame clones are kept and a portion is missing. The sample holds about 81,000 clones, 89% seen once. Time point of the sample: pretreatment peripheral blood. The chain carries TRBV19 and TRBJ2-5; the match to TRBD1 covers 9 bases. The receptor was isolated from a woman at least 80 years old with urothelial cancer. Sequenced here: PBMCs, sampled around atezolizumab (anti-PD-L1) treatment. CDR3 bases: TGTGCCAGTAGTCCTAGACAGGGGGGGGAGACCCAGTACTTC. Its protein is CASSPRQGGETQYF.